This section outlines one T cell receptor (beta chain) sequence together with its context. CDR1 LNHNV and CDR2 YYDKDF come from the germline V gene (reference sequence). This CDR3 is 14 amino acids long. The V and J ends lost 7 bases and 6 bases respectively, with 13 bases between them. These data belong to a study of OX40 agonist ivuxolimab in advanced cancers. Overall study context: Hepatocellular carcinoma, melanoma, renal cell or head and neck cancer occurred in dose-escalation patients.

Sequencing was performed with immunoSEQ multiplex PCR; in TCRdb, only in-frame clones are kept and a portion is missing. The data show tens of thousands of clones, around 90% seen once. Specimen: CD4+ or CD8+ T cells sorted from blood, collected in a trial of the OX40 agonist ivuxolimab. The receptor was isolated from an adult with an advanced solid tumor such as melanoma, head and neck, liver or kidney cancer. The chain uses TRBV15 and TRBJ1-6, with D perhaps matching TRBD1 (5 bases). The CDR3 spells CATNGGGGNSPLHF. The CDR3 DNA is TGTGCCACCAATGGGGGGGGAGGTAATTCACCCCTCCACTTT.